Here is one T cell receptor beta chain with its context. As yet, its antigen is unknown. The same CDR3 can be traced to other DNA sequences in this sample. This record belongs to a study of radiation and T cells in renal cell carcinoma. Turning to the study itself: Nephrectomy followed 15 Gy stereotactic body radiation by 4 weeks. Study results and caveats: Top tumor clonotypes rose in blood 2 weeks post-radiation, then contracted. Baseline intratumoral clonotype presence is unknown without pretreatment biopsies.

The time point denotes: baseline pretreatment blood. Regarding treatment: 15 Gy SBRT to primary tumor, nephrectomy 4 weeks later. Clear cell pathology was present in this patient's renal cell carcinoma. TCRdb keeps only in-frame clones here, not all; method: immunoSEQ multiplex PCR. The sample includes about 150,000 clones, about 88% seen only once; the top ten take around 4.4%. The CDR3 runs 11 residues. Trimming took 2 bases from V and 1 from J, leaving 0 bases between them. Germline V gene data show CDR1 as SGHTA and CDR2 as FQGNSA. The input for sequencing was blood, taken from a patient whose treatment included radiotherapy and nephrectomy. The rearrangement uses TRBV7-2 and TRBJ2-7; unclear D gene. The TCR comes from a woman in her sixties or seventies with renal cell carcinoma. As DNA, the CDR3 is TGTGCCAGCAGCTTATCCTACGAGCAGTACTTC. This gives the protein CASSLSYEQYF.